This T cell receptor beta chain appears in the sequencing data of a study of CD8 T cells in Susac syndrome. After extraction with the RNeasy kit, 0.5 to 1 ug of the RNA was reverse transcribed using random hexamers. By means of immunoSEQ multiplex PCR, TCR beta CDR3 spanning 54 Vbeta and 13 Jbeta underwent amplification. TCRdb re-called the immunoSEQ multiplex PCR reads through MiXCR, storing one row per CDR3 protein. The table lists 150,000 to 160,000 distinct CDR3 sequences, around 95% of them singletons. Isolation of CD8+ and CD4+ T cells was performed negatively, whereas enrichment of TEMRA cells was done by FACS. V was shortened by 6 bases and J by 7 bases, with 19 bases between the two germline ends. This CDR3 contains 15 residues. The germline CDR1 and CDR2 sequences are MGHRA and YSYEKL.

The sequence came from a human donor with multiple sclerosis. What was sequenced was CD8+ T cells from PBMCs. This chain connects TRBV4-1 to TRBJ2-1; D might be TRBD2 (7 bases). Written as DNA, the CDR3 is TGCGCCAGCAGTAGCCCCCTAGGGAGGGGGAATGAGCAGTTCTTC. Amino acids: CASSSPLGRGNEQFF.